Below are 21 T cell receptor beta chains sequenced from a single sample in a study of blood T cell repertoires in COVID-19. TCRdb's copy holds only in-frame clones and misses some; the assay was immunoSEQ multiplex PCR. The sample consists of more than 60,000 clones, about 88% of them appearing once. Material: peripheral blood. These receptors came from a man older than 75 with COVID-19, enrolled during active disease.

V gene TRBV9 combines with J gene TRBJ1-1, with no clear D. Germline values: CDR1 SGDLS, CDR2 YYNGEE. The CDR3 has 14 residues. V was trimmed by 0 bases and J by 1 base, leaving 7 bases between them. CDR3 nucleotide sequence: TGTGCCAGCAGCGTAGATCACACGAACACTGAAGCTTTCTTT. It specifies CASSVDHTNTEAFF.

V is TRBV19 and J is TRBJ2-1; 9 bases are shared with TRBD1. This CDR3 has 15 amino acids. V dropped 7 bases and J dropped 5; count of bases not matched to a gene: 9. The germline V gene encodes CDR1 LNHDA and CDR2 SQIVND (reference sequence). The CDR3 protein is CASKRDRVRDNEQFF. The DNA of the CDR3 is TGTGCCAGTAAGAGGGACAGGGTGAGGGACAATGAGCAGTTCTTC. Based on the CDR3 plus reference TRBV19 and TRBJ2-1, the full variable domain is DGGITQSPKYLFRKEGQNVTLSCEQNLNHDAMYWYRQDPGQGLRLIYYSQIVNDFQKGDIAEGYSVSREKKESFPLTVTSAQKNPTAFYLCASKRDRVRDNEQFFGPGTRLTVL.

This clone was observed once. The chain uses TRBV7-2 and TRBJ1-4; TRBD1 matches 10 bases. V gave up 4 bases and J gave up 8 bases; unmatched junction bases: 4. CDR1 is SGHTA and CDR2 is FQGNSA in the germline V gene. CDR3 length equals 14 residues. Written as DNA, the CDR3 is TGTGCCAGCAGCTGGGGACAGGGGAACGAAAAACTGTTTTTT. Translation: CASSWGQGNEKLFF.

The chain carries TRBV6-5 and TRBJ1-4, with 7 bases lining up with TRBD1. This CDR3 is 15 amino acids long. J lost 13 bases, V lost 6 bases, and 17 bases had no gene match. CDR1 and CDR2 (germline): MNHEY, SVGAGI. The CDR3 reads CASRLQGKVGQRLFF. In DNA, the CDR3 is TGTGCCAGCAGGTTACAGGGGAAAGTTGGTCAAAGACTGTTTTTT.

This chain joins TRBV6-1 and TRBJ2-7; a possible D gene is TRBD2 (7 bases). The CDR3 length is 16 residues. V was trimmed by 1 base and J by 3 bases, leaving 16 bases between them. CDR1 is MNHNS, CDR2 SASEGT, per germline. Here the CDR3 reads CASSEGEGGHFYEQYF. The CDR3 nucleotides read TGTGCCAGCAGTGAAGGGGAGGGGGGCCACTTCTACGAGCAGTACTTC.

V and J are TRBV6-5 and TRBJ1-2; D gene unclear. The CDR3 length is 13 residues. Trimming pared 7 bases from V and 5 bases from J, leaving 14 bases between. From germline, CDR1 is MNHEY and CDR2 SVGAGI. The CDR3 nucleotides are TGTGCCAGCAAAGACGGGAGTTCTTATGGCTACACCTTC. It codes for CASKDGSSYGYTF.

The rearrangement joins TRBV28 to TRBJ2-7, with 9 bases lining up with TRBD1. With 5 bases clipped from V and 1 base from J, the junction kept 9 bases outside the gene matches. This CDR3 spans 16 amino acids. Germline V gene sequence: CDR1 MDHEN, CDR2 SYDVKM. CDR3 DNA sequence: TGTGCCAGCAGTCGACTCGACAGGGGGACGTCCTACGAGCAGTACTTC. It is translated as CASSRLDRGTSYEQYF.

The chain links TRBV19 to TRBJ2-5, with D perhaps matching TRBD2 (7 bases). The CDR3 totals 14 residues. With 3 bases removed from V and 9 bases from J, the gap between germline ends came to 17 bases. Germline values: CDR1 LNHDA, CDR2 SQIVND (reference sequence). The chain's CDR3 is CASSMAGALGAQYF. DNA for the CDR3: TGTGCCAGTAGTATGGCGGGGGCCCTTGGGGCCCAGTACTTC.

CDR3 nucleotides: TGTGCCAGCACCCCCGGAGTAGTTCGGCGCACTGAAGCTTTCTTT. This sequence encodes CASTPGVVRRTEAFF. The chain carries TRBV9 and TRBJ1-1; D unresolved. There are 15 residues in the CDR3. The germline V and J ends were trimmed by 6 bases and 4 bases, with 19 bases remaining between them. The germline V gene encodes CDR1 SGDLS and CDR2 YYNGEE.

This chain connects TRBV27 to TRBJ2-3; a weak D match, TRBD2 (6 bases). Trimming shortened V by 6 bases and J by 1 base, and 14 bases separated the two germline ends. CDR1 and CDR2 from the germline V gene are MNHEY and SMNVEV (reference sequence). The length of the CDR3 is 15 residues. Written as DNA, the CDR3 is TGTGCCAGCAGAGACCGGGACTCGGGCACAGATACGCAGTATTTT. Residues: CASRDRDSGTDTQYF.

V gene TRBV7-3 combines with J gene TRBJ1-2; D gene ambiguous. V was shortened by 5 bases and J by 7 bases, with 14 bases between the two germline ends. CDR1 SGHTA and CDR2 FQGTGA come from the germline V gene. The CDR3 is 13 residues long. CDR3 sequence reads: CASSLGGFVGYTF. The CDR3 region has the DNA TGTGCCAGCAGCCTAGGAGGGTTCGTTGGCTACACCTTC.

The chain carries TRBV5-6 and TRBJ1-5; D possibly corresponds to TRBD1 (5 bases). CDR1 is SGHDT, CDR2 YYEEEE, per germline. The CDR3 consists of 16 residues. V lost 6 bases, J lost 6 bases, and 22 bases lay in between. The chain's CDR3 is CASNLNRLIGIQPQHF. The CDR3 DNA reads TGTGCCAGCAACCTAAACAGGCTCATTGGGATTCAGCCCCAGCATTTT.

The gene calls are TRBV10-3 and TRBJ2-1; TRBD1 is a possible D gene (5 bases). This CDR3 comprises 15 residues. CDR1 and CDR2 from the germline V gene are ENHRY and SYGVKD. V gave up 4 bases and J gave up 0 bases, with 10 bases separating them. CDR3 sequence: CAISGPGHSYNEQFF. CDR3 nucleotide sequence: TGTGCCATCAGTGGACCAGGGCACTCCTACAATGAGCAGTTCTTC.

The V and J genes are TRBV2 and TRBJ1-5, with D uncertain. Germline values: CDR1 SNHLY, CDR2 FYNNEI. CDR3 length: 13 residues. Trimming took 4 bases from V and 7 from J, leaving 11 bases between them. The CDR3 coding sequence is TGTGCCAGCAGTGCAGAGGTTCGGCAGCCCCAGCATTTT. Protein sequence: CASSAEVRQPQHF.

This clone was recorded once. The chain has TRBV19 and TRBJ1-1; D remains ambiguous. V lost 2 bases and J 0 bases, leaving 10 bases between the germline ends. This CDR3 has 15 amino acids. Germline CDR1 and CDR2: LNHDA and SQIVND (reference sequence). The CDR3 nucleotides are TGTGCCAGTAGTATAAGCAAGCTTATGAACACTGAAGCTTTCTTT. This translates into CASSISKLMNTEAFF.

This clone showed up just once. The chain joins TRBV6-2 or TRBV6-3 to TRBJ1-1, with TRBD1 matching over 9 bases. This CDR3 comprises 18 residues. CDR1 and CDR2 (germline): MNHEY, SVGEGT. With 0 bases clipped from V and 3 bases from J, the junction kept 11 bases outside the gene matches. The CDR3 reads CASSYSMGLTGGHTEAFF. The CDR3 nucleotides read TGTGCCAGCAGTTACTCGATGGGCCTGACAGGGGGTCACACTGAAGCTTTCTTT.

The V and J genes are TRBV9 and TRBJ1-1; 7 positions agree with TRBD1. The length of the CDR3 is 15 residues. The J segment lost 4 bases and the V segment lost 3 bases, leaving 9 bases of the junction unmatched. Germline assignment: CDR1 SGDLS and CDR2 YYNGEE. CDR3 nucleotides: TGTGCCAGCAGCGCAATACAGGGGCAGGGCACTGAAGCTTTCTTT. This translates into CASSAIQGQGTEAFF.

This clone was counted a few times. The chain recombines TRBV11-1 with TRBJ1-1; perhaps TRBD1 as D (5 bases). The CDR3 extends over 14 amino acids. The germline gives CDR1 SGHAT, CDR2 FQDESV (reference sequence). The V end lost 5 bases, the J end lost 4 bases, and 14 bases lay between the germline ends. The CDR3 DNA reads as TGTGCCAGCAGCCCCCAGGGCGTGAGCACTGAAGCTTTCTTT. Protein: CASSPQGVSTEAFF. The full variable domain, rest sourced from reference TRBV11-1 and TRBJ1-1, is EAEVAQSPRYKITEKSQAVAFWCDPISGHATLYWYRQILGQGPELLVQFQDESVVDDSQLPKDRFSAERLKGVDSTLKIQPAELGDSAMYLCASSPQGVSTEAFFGQGTRLTVV.

This clone turned up a few times. The rearrangement links TRBV2 to TRBJ2-4, with 8 bases lining up with TRBD1. The J segment lost 5 bases and the V segment lost 6 bases, leaving 6 bases of the junction unmatched. The length of the CDR3 is 14 residues. Germline values: CDR1 SNHLY, CDR2 FYNNEI. CDR3 loop: CASSLLTGENIQYF. Here the CDR3 DNA reads TGTGCCAGCAGCCTCTTGACAGGGGAAAACATTCAGTACTTC.

The chain uses TRBV7-2 and TRBJ2-7, with 12 bases matching TRBD2. The germline CDR1 and CDR2 sequences are SGHTA and FQGNSA. The CDR3 runs to 15 residues. Trimming removed 5 bases from V and 1 base from J; junction bases left unmatched: 3. The CDR3 sequence: CASSLTSGGSYEQYF. The CDR3 DNA follows: TGTGCCAGCAGCCTGACTAGCGGGGGATCCTACGAGCAGTACTTC.

This sequence joins TRBV3-1 (or the pseudogene TRBV3-2) and TRBJ1-2; D is possibly TRBD1 (6 bases). The V and J ends lost 4 bases and 5 bases respectively, with 17 bases between them. Germline-derived CDR1 and CDR2 are LGHDT and YNNKEL (reference sequence). This CDR3 has 15 amino acids. CDR3 coding DNA: TGTGCCAGCAGCCTCGGTAGGGAGACAGGTTATGGCTACACCTTC. Its protein is CASSLGRETGYGYTF.